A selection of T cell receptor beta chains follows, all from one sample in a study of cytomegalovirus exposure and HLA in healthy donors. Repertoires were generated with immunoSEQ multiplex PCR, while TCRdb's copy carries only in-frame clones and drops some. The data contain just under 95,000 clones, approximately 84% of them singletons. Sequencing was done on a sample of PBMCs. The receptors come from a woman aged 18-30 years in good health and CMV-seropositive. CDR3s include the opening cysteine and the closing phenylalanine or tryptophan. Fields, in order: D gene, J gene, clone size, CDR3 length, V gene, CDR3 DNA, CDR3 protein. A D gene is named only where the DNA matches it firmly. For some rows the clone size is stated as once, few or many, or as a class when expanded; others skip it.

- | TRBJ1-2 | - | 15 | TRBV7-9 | TGTGCCAGCAGCTTAGGTCACCGTGAGGACAGTCTCTACACCTTC | CASSLGHREDSLYTF
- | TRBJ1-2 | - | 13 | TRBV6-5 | TGTGCCAGCAGTCGCGACAGAACCTATGGCTACACCTTC | CASSRDRTYGYTF
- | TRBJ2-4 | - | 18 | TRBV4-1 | TGCGCCAGCAGCCATGCTTACGATCCAGGACTAGCCAAAAACATTCAGTACTTC | CASSHAYDPGLAKNIQYF
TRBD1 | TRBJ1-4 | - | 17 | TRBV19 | TGTGCCAGTAGCTCGAGATCGTGGTTGACAGGGTATGAAAAACTGTTTTTT | CASSSRSWLTGYEKLFF
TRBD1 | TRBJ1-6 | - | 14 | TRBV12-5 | TGTGCTAGTGGGCCGGGACAGGCGGGATCACCCCTCCACTTT | CASGPGQAGSPLHF
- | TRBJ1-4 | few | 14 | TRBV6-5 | TGTGCCAGCAGAACTTGGACACGAGATGAAAAACTGTTTTTT | CASRTWTRDEKLFF
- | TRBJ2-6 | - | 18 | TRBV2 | TGTGCCAGCAGTGAAGAAGAGGGAATAAGCTCTGGGGCCAACGTCCTGACTTTC | CASSEEEGISSGANVLTF
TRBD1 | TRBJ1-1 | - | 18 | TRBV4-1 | TGCGCCAGCAGCCAAGTCTTAATCCAGGGGGCATCGGGCACTGAAGCTTTCTTT | CASSQVLIQGASGTEAFF
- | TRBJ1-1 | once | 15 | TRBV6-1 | TGTGCCAGCAGTGAAGTATTACGGTCGAACACTGAAGCTTTCTTT | CASSEVLRSNTEAFF
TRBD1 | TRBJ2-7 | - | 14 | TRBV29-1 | TGCAGCGGCACCACAGGGGTTGGCTCCTACGAGCAGTACTTC | CSGTTGVGSYEQYF
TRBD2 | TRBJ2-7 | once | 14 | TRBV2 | TGTGCCAGCAGTGAACTAGCGGAGTCCTACGAGCAGTATTTC | CASSELAESYEQYF
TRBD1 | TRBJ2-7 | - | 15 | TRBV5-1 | TGCGCCAGCAGCGAAACCGACAGGGTAAGGTACGAGCAGTACTTC | CASSETDRVRYEQYF
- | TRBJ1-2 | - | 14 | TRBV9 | TGTGCCAGCAGCGTAGAAGAGGGACTCTATGGCTACACCTTC | CASSVEEGLYGYTF
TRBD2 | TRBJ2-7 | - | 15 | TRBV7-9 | TGTGCCAGCGGCTCGTCTCTGGCGGGAGTGAGCGAGCAGTACTTC | CASGSSLAGVSEQYF
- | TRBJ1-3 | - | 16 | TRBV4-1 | TGCGCCAGCAGCCAAGAGCGGGGATTCTCTGGAAACACCATATATTTT | CASSQERGFSGNTIYF
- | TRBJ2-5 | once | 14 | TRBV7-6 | TGTGCCAGCAGCTTAGGTTACCAGAAAGAGACCCAGTACTTC | CASSLGYQKETQYF
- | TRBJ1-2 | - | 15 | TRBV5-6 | TGTGCCAGCAGCTTGAGTGACAGGCAGACCTATGGCTACACCTTC | CASSLSDRQTYGYTF
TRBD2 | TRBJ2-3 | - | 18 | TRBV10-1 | TGCGCCAGCAGTGAGTCGGGGGCTAGCGGGGGGAACACAGATACGCAGTATTTT | CASSESGASGGNTDTQYF
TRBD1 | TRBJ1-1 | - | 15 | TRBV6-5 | TGTGCCAGCAGGGGTGACAGGGGGCGAGGGACTGAAGCTTTCTTT | CASRGDRGRGTEAFF
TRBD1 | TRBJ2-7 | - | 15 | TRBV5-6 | TGTGCCAGCAGCTACCTGGGACAGGGGGCGGGCGAGCAGTACTTC | CASSYLGQGAGEQYF
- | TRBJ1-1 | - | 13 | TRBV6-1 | TGTGCCACCGAACTTCAACCGAACACTGAAGCTTTCTTT | CATELQPNTEAFF
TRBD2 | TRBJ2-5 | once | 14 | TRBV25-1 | TGTGCCAGCAGTACCTCTAGCGGGAGTTGGACCCAGTACTTC | CASSTSSGSWTQYF
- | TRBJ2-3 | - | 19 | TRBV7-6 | TGTGCCAGCAGCCTCATCATAAATCAAGATTACGGTCACACAGATACGCAGTATTTT | CASSLIINQDYGHTDTQYF
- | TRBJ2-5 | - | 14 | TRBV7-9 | TGTGCCAGCAGCTTACAGACAGCGCAAGAGACCCAGTACTTC | CASSLQTAQETQYF
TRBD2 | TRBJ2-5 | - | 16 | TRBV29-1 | TGCAGCGTTGAAGTGCTCCTAGCGGGGGGCGGTGAGACCCAGTACTTC | CSVEVLLAGGGETQYF
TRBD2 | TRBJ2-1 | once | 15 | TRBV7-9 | TGTGCCATCAGGGGGACTAGCGGGAAGTGGGCTGAGCAGTTCTTC | CAIRGTSGKWAEQFF
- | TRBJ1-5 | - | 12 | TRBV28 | TGTGCCAGCAGTACTGAGCGACAGCCCCAGCATTTT | CASSTERQPQHF
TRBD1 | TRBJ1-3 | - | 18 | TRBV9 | TGTGCCAGCAGCGTAGATCGGGAAACAGGGGGCTACGGAAACACCATATATTTT | CASSVDRETGGYGNTIYF
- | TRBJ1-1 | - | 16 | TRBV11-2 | TGTGCCAGCAGCTCCCCCGGCGATGGGAGGAACACTGAAGCTTTCTTT | CASSSPGDGRNTEAFF
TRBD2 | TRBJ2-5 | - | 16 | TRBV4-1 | TGCGCCAGCAGCCAGGGGGGGTTAGGGCTTCAAGAGACCCAGTACTTC | CASSQGGLGLQETQYF
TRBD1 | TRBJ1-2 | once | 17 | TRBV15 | TGTGCCACCAGCATCCGGGACAGGGCTTACGAACCTCTGGGCTACACCTTC | CATSIRDRAYEPLGYTF